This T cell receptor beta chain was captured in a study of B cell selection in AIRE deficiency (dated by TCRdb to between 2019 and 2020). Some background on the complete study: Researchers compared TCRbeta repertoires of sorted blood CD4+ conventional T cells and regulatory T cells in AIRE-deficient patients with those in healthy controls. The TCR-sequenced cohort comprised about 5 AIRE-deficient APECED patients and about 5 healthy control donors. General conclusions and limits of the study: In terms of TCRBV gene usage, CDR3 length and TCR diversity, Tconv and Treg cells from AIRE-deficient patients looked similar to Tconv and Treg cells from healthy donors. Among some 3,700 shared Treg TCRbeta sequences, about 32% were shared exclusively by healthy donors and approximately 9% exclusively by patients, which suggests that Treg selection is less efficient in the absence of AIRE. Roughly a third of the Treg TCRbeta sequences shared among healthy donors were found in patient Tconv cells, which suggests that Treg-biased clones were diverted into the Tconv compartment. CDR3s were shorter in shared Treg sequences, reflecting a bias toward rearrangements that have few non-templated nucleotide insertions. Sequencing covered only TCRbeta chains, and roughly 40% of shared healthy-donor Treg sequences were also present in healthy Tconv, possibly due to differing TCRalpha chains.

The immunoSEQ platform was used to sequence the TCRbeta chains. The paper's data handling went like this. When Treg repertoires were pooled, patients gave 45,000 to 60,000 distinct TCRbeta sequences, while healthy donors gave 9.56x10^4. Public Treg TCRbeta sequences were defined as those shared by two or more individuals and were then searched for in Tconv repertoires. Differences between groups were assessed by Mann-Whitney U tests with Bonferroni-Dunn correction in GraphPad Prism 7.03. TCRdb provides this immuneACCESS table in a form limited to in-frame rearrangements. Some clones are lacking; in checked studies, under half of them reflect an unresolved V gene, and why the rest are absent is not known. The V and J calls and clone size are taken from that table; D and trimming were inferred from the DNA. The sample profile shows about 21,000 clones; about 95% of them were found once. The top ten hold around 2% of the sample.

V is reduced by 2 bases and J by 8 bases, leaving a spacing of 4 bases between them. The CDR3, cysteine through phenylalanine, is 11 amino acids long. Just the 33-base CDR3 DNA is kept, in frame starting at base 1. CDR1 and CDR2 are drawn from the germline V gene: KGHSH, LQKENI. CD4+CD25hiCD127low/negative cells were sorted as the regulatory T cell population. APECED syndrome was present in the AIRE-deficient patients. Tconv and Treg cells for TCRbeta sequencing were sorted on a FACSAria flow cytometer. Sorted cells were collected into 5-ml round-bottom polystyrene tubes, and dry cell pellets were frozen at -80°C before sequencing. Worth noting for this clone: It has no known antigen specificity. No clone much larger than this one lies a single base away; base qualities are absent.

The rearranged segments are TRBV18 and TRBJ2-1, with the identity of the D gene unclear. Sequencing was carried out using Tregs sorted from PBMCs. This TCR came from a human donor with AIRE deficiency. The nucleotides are TGTGCCAGCTCACCAGAGGATGAGCAGTTCTTC. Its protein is CASSPEDEQFF.